These 18 T cell receptor beta chains were all obtained from the same sample, sequenced in a study of beta chain features in type 1 diabetes. Their antigens remain unidentified. The investigators reverse transcribed all of the isolated RNA, so they sequenced expressed TCRB transcripts. The protocol was immunoSEQ multiplex PCR, while the TCRdb copy is restricted to in-frame clones and leaves out a portion. Among 55,000 to 85,000 clones, just under 50% were seen once, and the ten largest hold 0.55% to 0.8%. Study-level points and caveats: Within each of all four CD4+ subsets, Type 1 diabetes patients had TCRB CDR3s that were moderately but significantly shorter.

Sequenced material: central memory CD4+ T cells from blood. Receptors originate from a man aged 30 to 39 with type 1 diabetes.

This sequence joins TRBV30 and TRBJ2-7, with a tentative D call TRBD1 (6 bases). The germline V and J ends were trimmed by 2 bases and 4 bases, with 9 bases remaining between them. Germline assignment: CDR1 GTSNPN and CDR2 SVGIG (reference sequence). The CDR3 loop spans 12 amino acids. The CDR3 here is CAWSPQGYEQYF. In nucleotides, the CDR3 is TGTGCCTGGAGTCCTCAGGGGTACGAGCAGTACTTC. Complete variable domain (other parts from reference TRBV30 and TRBJ2-7): SQTIHQWPATLVQPVGSPLSLECTVEGTSNPNLYWYRQAAGRGLQLLFYSVGIGQISSEVPQNLSASRPQDRQFILSSKKLLLSDSGFYLCAWSPQGYEQYFGPGTRLTVT.

This clone was picked up a small number of times. The chain carries TRBV27 and TRBJ2-3, with D unresolved. V lost 4 bases, J lost 7 bases, and 9 bases lay in between. Germline V gene sequence: CDR1 MNHEY, CDR2 SMNVEV (reference sequence). The CDR3 sequence is 12 residues long. Here the CDR3 DNA reads TGTGCCAGCAGTTCTCCGTTCCATACGCAGTATTTT. This gives the protein CASSSPFHTQYF.

This clone was seen a handful of times. This chain links TRBV7-4 with TRBJ1-5; 8 bases fit TRBD1. CDR1 is SGHVT, CDR2 SQSDAQ, per germline. This CDR3 comprises 16 residues. J lost 4 bases, V lost 1 base, and 6 bases had no gene match. This chain's CDR3 is CASSLGAGGTNQPQHF. CDR3 nucleotides: TGTGCCAGCAGCTTAGGTGCAGGGGGCACGAATCAGCCCCAGCATTTT.

This chain uses TRBV11-3 with TRBJ2-5, with D possibly matching TRBD2 (5 bases). The V end was cut by 5 bases, the J end by 2 bases, with 18 bases between. Looked up from germline, CDR1 is SGHNT and CDR2 is YENEEA. The CDR3 covers 16 residues. Here the CDR3 reads CASSPRGYPLQETQYF. In DNA form, the CDR3 reads TGTGCCAGCAGCCCGAGAGGGTATCCCCTTCAAGAGACCCAGTACTTC.

This chain uses TRBV18 with TRBJ2-7; 11 positions match TRBD2. This CDR3 region has 16 residues. The V gene's germline CDR1 is KGHSH and CDR2 LQKENI. V shed 6 bases and J 4 bases; nucleotides not matched to a gene: 11. The CDR3 region is CASSPTSGEGHYEQYF. In DNA, the CDR3 is TGTGCCAGCTCCCCGACTAGCGGGGAAGGGCATTACGAGCAGTACTTC.

This clone was seen only a few times. Here the CDR3 DNA reads TGCGCCAGCAGTGAGTCATCCAGAACAGATACGCAGTATTTT. Amino acids: CASSESSRTDTQYF. The chain employs TRBV10-2 and TRBJ2-3; D unclear. From germline, CDR1 is WSHSY and CDR2 SAAADI. The CDR3 is 14 residues long. V was cut by 0 bases and J by 3 bases, with 7 bases left in between.

The chain uses TRBV6-6 and TRBJ2-1, with D possibly being TRBD2 (6 bases). This CDR3 has 12 amino acids. Germline lookup yields CDR1 MNHNY and CDR2 SVGAGI (reference sequence). Trimming pared 3 bases from V and 8 bases from J, leaving 8 bases between. In DNA form, the CDR3 reads TGTGCCAGCAGTTATTCGGGGGATGAGCAGTTCTTC. This codes for CASSYSGDEQFF.

The CDR3 coding sequence is TGTGCCAGCAGCTTGGAGGGGACAGGGGTTACAGGGAATGAGCAGTTCTTC. This gives the protein CASSLEGTGVTGNEQFF. This chain links TRBV5-4 with TRBJ2-1; 10 positions agree with TRBD1. The ends lost 0 bases at V and 7 bases at J; junction bases unmatched: 10. Looked up from germline, CDR1 is SGHNT and CDR2 is YYREEE (reference sequence). There are 17 residues in the CDR3. The whole variable domain, filled in from reference TRBV5-4 and TRBJ2-1, reads ETGVTQSPTHLIKTRGQQVTLRCSSQSGHNTVSWYQQALGQGPQFIFQYYREEENGRGNFPPRFSGLQFPNYSSELNVNALELDDSALYLCASSLEGTGVTGNEQFFGPGTRLTVL.

This clone has more than one count but fewer than ten. The V call is TRBV10-3, the J call TRBJ2-7; maybe TRBD2 (5 bases). This CDR3 comprises 12 residues. The V gene lost 4 bases and the J gene lost 4 bases, with 8 bases spanning the gap. Per germline, CDR1 ENHRY and CDR2 SYGVKD. Written as DNA, the CDR3 is TGTGCCATCAGTGCCCGGGAATACGAGCAGTACTTC. It encodes CAISAREYEQYF.

This chain links TRBV5-1 with TRBJ2-3; tentatively, D is TRBD1 (6 bases). Germline CDR1 reads SGHRS; CDR2 reads YFSETQ. With 1 base removed from V and 0 bases from J, the gap between germline ends came to 9 bases. The CDR3 extends over 15 amino acids. The CDR3 region is CASSLRTESTDTQYF. The DNA of the CDR3 is TGCGCCAGCAGCTTGAGGACAGAGAGCACAGATACGCAGTATTTT.

This clone was detected only a few times. The chain joins TRBV10-3 to TRBJ2-5, with TRBD2 matching over 13 bases. With the DNA end fitting TRBJ2-7 better, the J assignment may be wrong. The CDR3 is 15 amino acids. Germline-derived CDR1 and CDR2 are ENHRY and SYGVKD. Written as DNA, the CDR3 is TGTGCCATCAGTCAGGGACTAGCGGGGACCTACGAGCAGTACTTC. This gives the protein CAISQGLAGTYEQYF.

This sequence joins TRBV15 and TRBJ1-2; D may be TRBD1 (5 bases). Germline CDR1 reads LNHNV; CDR2 reads YYDKDF (reference sequence). CDR3 size: 15 residues. V was shortened by 0 bases and J by 0 bases, with 8 bases between the two germline ends. The CDR3, as DNA: TGTGCCACCAGCAGAGATCAGGGCACTAACTATGGCTACACCTTC. It is translated as CATSRDQGTNYGYTF.

The chain has TRBV6-1 and TRBJ1-1; no reliable D call. V shed 1 base and J shed 5 bases, with 17 bases lying between them. The germline gives CDR1 MNHNS, CDR2 SASEGT. The CDR3 is 16 residues long. CDR3 DNA: TGTGCCAGCAGTGAAGGCCCAGGAGGTATTGGGACTGAAGCTTTCTTT. This codes for CASSEGPGGIGTEAFF.

The table lists this clone with a few counts. The chain carries TRBV5-1 and TRBJ2-1, with 14 bases identical to TRBD2. The CDR3 has 18 amino acids. Unmatched junction bases numbered 13, after V lost 6 bases and J lost 5 bases. Germline V gene lookup returns CDR1 SGHRS and CDR2 YFSETQ. The CDR3 here is CASKAGTSGSLRHNEQFF. CDR3 bases: TGCGCCAGCAAGGCGGGGACTAGCGGGAGTCTAAGACACAATGAGCAGTTCTTC.

V is TRBV5-1 and J is TRBJ2-5, with TRBD1 matching over 8 bases. The CDR3 spans 15 residues. V gave up 0 bases and J gave up 5 bases; unmatched junction bases: 6. Per the germline V gene, CDR1 is SGHRS and CDR2 is YFSETQ. The CDR3 protein is CASSLEGQGRETQYF. The CDR3 bases are TGCGCCAGCAGCTTGGAAGGACAGGGTAGGGAGACCCAGTACTTC.

This clone has just one count. The CDR3 is CASSGQQHTEAFF. The CDR3 bases are TGTGCCAGCAGCGGACAGCAGCACACTGAAGCTTTCTTT. The rearrangement uses TRBV5-6 and TRBJ1-1; possibly TRBD1 for D (6 bases). Trimming pared 4 bases from V and 3 bases from J, leaving 10 bases between. Germline CDR1 SGHDT, CDR2 YYEEEE. This CDR3 is 13 amino acids long.

The gene calls are TRBV5-4 and TRBJ2-5, with TRBD2 matching 7 bases. Germline V gene sequence: CDR1 SGHNT, CDR2 YYREEE (reference sequence). V lost 3 bases, J lost 5 bases, and 7 bases stayed unmatched. The CDR3 totals 14 residues. The CDR3 bases are TGTGCCAGCAGCTCCCGCACCGGGGGGGAGACCCAGTACTTC. Translating it yields CASSSRTGGETQYF. The whole variable domain, filled in from reference TRBV5-4 and TRBJ2-5, reads ETGVTQSPTHLIKTRGQQVTLRCSSQSGHNTVSWYQQALGQGPQFIFQYYREEENGRGNFPPRFSGLQFPNYSSELNVNALELDDSALYLCASSSRTGGETQYFGPGTRLLVL.

This chain joins TRBV7-8 and TRBJ2-1, with a tentative D call TRBD2 (5 bases). CDR3 length: 13 amino acids. The germline gives CDR1 SGHVS, CDR2 FQNEAQ. Trimming stripped 1 base from V and 4 bases from J, with 5 bases between. The CDR3 nucleotides are TGTGCCAGCAGCTTAGGGACTTACAATGAGCAGTTCTTC. Its translation is CASSLGTYNEQFF. The full variable domain, with the rest looked up from reference TRBV7-8 and TRBJ2-1, is GAGVSQSPRYKVAKRGQDVALRCDPISGHVSLFWYQQALGQGPEFLTYFQNEAQLDKSGLPSDRFFAERPEGSVSTLKIQRTQQEDSAVYLCASSLGTYNEQFFGPGTRLTVL.